Below, one T cell receptor (beta chain) is given with its context. The CDR3 covers 14 residues. Germline V CDR1 and CDR2: SGHTA, FQGNSA. Trimming took 5 bases from V and 6 from J; bases not matched to a gene: 6. Recipients boosted at about 4 weeks or about 12 weeks are pooled. These data originate in a study of T cell responses to AZD1222 COVID-19 vaccine. The data were produced by immunoSEQ multiplex PCR, yet TCRdb's version contains in-frame clones alone and is incomplete. The sample comprises under 200,000 clones, 87% of which are singletons, and 0.85% to 1.1% rests with the top ten. This TCR came from an adult who received the AZD1222 COVID-19 vaccine. This sample comprised peripheral blood, obtained 28 days after the second AZD1222 dose. The gene calls are TRBV7-2 and TRBJ1-2, with 10 bases that match TRBD1. CDR3 loop: CASSAGQGVNGYTF. The CDR3 DNA reads as TGTGCCAGCAGCGCCGGACAGGGGGTAAATGGCTACACCTTC.